This is a list of T cell receptor beta chains from one sample in a study of T cell responses to AZD1222 COVID-19 vaccine. Assay: immunoSEQ multiplex PCR; the TCRdb copy retains only in-frame clones and omits some. The sample has 68,000 or so clones; 85% to 90% are singletons. Sequencing was performed on peripheral blood, taken on day 0 of AZD1222 vaccination. All receptors derive from an adult in good health. The CDR3 runs from the conserved cysteine through the conserved F or W. The order of the fields is V gene, CDR3 length, J gene, D gene, CDR3 DNA, CDR3 protein. D genes are given only for firm matches.

TRBV10-1	15	TRBJ2-3	.	TGCGCCAGCAGCGCGGCAGGACCTAGCACAGATACGCAGTATTTT	CASSAAGPSTDTQYF
TRBV15	14	TRBJ2-1	.	TGTGCCACCAGCAGAGTTGAGGGCTACAATGAGCAGTTCTTC	CATSRVEGYNEQFF
TRBV7-9	14	TRBJ2-2	.	TGTGCCAGCAGCTTACGGGCTGGCACCGGGGAGCTGTTTTTT	CASSLRAGTGELFF
TRBV27	14	TRBJ2-3	.	TGTGCCAGCAGTTCCGTTGGTCGCACAGATACGCAGTATTTT	CASSSVGRTDTQYF
TRBV7-6	17	TRBJ2-1	TRBD2	TGTGCCAGCAGCTTAGGGGGAGGGACCCGCTCCTACAATGAGCAGTTCTTC	CASSLGGGTRSYNEQFF
TRBV7-2	13	TRBJ2-5	.	TGTGCCAGCACCAAGACTGGGCAAGAGACCCAGTACTTC	CASTKTGQETQYF
TRBV6-4	13	TRBJ2-7	.	TGTGCCAGCAGCCTTGGGCCCGACTACGAGCAGTACTTC	CASSLGPDYEQYF
TRBV11-2	15	TRBJ1-6	TRBD1	TGTGCCAGCAGCTTGGGACAGCCGTTGAAGGCACCCCTCCACTTT	CASSLGQPLKAPLHF
TRBV27	15	TRBJ1-5	.	TGTGCCAGCAGTTGGGGGGGCAAGGGCAATCAGCCCCAGCATTTT	CASSWGGKGNQPQHF
TRBV12-3/TRBV12-4	11	TRBJ1-2	.	TGTGCCAGCAGTTTAGTAGGTGGCTACACCTTC	CASSLVGGYTF
TRBV5-6	12	TRBJ2-1	.	TGTGCCAGCAGTTTAAGGGACAATGAGCAGTTCTTC	CASSLRDNEQFF
TRBV12-3/TRBV12-4	13	TRBJ2-2	.	TGTGCCAGCAGAAGCACAGGCACCGGGGAGCTGTTTTTT	CASRSTGTGELFF
TRBV18	13	TRBJ1-5	.	TGTGCCAGCTCAGGGCAGGACAATCAGCCCCAGCATTTT	CASSGQDNQPQHF